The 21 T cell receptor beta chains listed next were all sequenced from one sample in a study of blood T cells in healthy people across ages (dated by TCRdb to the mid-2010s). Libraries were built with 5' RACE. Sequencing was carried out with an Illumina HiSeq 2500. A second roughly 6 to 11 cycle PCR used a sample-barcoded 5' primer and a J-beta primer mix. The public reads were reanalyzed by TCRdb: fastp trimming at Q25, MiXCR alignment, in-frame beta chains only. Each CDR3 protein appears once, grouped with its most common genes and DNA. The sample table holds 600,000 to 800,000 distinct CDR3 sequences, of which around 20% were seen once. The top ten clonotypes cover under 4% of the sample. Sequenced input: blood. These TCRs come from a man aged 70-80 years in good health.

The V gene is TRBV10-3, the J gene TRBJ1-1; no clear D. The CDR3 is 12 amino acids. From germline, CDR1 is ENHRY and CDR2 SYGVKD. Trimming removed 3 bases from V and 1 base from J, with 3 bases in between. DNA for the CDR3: TGTGCCATCAGTGACCCGAACACTGAAGCTTTCTTT. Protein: CAISDPNTEAFF.

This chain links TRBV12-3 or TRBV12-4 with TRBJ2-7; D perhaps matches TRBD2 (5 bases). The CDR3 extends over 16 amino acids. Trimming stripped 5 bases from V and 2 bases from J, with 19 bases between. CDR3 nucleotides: TGTGCCAGCAGTCCCCGTGAGGGCCTAGTGGCCTACGAGCAGTACTTC. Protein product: CASSPREGLVAYEQYF.

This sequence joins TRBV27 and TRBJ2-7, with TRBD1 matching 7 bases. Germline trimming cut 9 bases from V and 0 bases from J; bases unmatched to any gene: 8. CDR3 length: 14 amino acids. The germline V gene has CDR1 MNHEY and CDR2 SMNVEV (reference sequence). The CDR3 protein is CASSPTGYSYEQYF. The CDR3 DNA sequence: TGTGCCAGTAGCCCGACAGGGTACTCCTACGAGCAGTACTTC.

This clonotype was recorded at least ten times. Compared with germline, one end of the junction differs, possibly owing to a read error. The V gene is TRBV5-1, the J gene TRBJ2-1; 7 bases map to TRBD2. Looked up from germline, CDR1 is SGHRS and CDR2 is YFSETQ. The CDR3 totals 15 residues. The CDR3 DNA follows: TGTGCCAGCAGCTTGGGAGCGGGACCTTACAATGAGCAGTTCTTC. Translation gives CASSLGAGPYNEQFF.

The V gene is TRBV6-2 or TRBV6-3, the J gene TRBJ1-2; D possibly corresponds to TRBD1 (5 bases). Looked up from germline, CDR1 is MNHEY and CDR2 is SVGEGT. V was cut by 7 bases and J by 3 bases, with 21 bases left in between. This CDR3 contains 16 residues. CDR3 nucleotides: TGTGCCAGCATGGATACCTTGGGGCAGGACCACTATGGCTACACCTTC. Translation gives CASMDTLGQDHYGYTF.

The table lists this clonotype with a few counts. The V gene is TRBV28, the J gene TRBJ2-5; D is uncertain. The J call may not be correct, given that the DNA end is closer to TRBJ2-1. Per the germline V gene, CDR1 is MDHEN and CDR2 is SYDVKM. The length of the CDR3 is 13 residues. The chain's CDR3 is CASSLGASNEQFF. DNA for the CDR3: TGTGCCAGCAGTTTAGGAGCGAGCAATGAGCAGTTCTTC.

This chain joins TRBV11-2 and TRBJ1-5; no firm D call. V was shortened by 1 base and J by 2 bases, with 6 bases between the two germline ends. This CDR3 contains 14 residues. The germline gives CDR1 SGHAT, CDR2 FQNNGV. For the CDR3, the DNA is TGTGCCAGCAGCTTAGGCGCGGGCAATCAGCCCCAGCATTTT. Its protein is CASSLGAGNQPQHF.

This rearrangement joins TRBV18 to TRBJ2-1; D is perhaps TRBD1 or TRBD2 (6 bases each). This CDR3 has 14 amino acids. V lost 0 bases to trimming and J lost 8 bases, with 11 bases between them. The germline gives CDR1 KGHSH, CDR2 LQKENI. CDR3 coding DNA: TGTGCCAGCTCACCACCTAACGGGGGCGATGAGCAGTTCTTC. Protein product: CASSPPNGGDEQFF.

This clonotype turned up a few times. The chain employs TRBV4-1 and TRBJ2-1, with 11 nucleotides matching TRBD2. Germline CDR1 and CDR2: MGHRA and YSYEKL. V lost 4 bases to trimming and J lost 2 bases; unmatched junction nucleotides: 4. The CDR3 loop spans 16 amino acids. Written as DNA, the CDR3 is TGCGCCAGCAGCCCAGGGACTAGCGGTCCCTACAATGAGCAGTTCTTC. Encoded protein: CASSPGTSGPYNEQFF.

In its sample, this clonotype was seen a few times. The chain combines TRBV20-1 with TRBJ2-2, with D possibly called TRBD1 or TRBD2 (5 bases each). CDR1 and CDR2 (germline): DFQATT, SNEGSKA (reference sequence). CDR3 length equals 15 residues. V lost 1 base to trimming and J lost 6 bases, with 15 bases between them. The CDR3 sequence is CSARAGAGLSGELFF. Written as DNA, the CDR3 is TGCAGTGCTAGAGCCGGGGCAGGGTTGTCCGGGGAGCTGTTTTTT.

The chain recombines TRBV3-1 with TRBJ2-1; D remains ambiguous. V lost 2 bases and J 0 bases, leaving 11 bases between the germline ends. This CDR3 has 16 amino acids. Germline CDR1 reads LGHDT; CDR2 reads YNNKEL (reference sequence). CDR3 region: CASSQIRRTSYNEQFF. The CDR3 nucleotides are TGTGCCAGCAGCCAAATTCGGCGGACCTCCTACAATGAGCAGTTCTTC.

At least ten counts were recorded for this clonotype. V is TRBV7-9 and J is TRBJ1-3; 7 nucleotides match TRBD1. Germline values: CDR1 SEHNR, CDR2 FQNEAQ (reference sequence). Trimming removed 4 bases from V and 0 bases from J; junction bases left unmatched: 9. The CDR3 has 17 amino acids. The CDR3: CASSSASTGSSGNTIYF. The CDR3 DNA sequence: TGTGCCAGCAGCTCGGCCTCGACAGGGAGCTCTGGAAACACCATATATTTT.

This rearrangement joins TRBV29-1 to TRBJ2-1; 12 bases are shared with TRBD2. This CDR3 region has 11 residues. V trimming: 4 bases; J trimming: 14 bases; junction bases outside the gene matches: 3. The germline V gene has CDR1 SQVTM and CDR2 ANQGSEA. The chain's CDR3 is CSVVLAGGEFF. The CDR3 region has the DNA TGCAGCGTTGTACTAGCGGGAGGCGAGTTCTTC.

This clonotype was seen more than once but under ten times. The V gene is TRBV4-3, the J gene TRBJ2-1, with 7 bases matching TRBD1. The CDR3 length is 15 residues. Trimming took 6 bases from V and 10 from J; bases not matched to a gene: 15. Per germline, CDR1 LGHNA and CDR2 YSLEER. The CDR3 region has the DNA TGCGCCAGCAGACTAGACTACGACAGGGCGGGCGAGCAGTTCTTC. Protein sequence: CASRLDYDRAGEQFF.

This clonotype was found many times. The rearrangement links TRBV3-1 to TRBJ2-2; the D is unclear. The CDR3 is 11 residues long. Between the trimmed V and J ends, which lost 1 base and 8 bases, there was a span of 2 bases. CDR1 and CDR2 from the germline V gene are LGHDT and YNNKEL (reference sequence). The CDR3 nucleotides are TGTGCCAGCAGCCAAGCTGGGGAGCTGTTTTTT. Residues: CASSQAGELFF.

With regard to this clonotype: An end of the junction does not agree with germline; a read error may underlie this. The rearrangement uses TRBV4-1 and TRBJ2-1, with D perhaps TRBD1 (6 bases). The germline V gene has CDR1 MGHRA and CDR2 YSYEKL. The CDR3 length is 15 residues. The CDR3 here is CASSQGVGGGYEQYF. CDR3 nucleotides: TGCGCCAGCAGCCAAGGTGTAGGGGGTGGATACGAGCAGTACTTT.

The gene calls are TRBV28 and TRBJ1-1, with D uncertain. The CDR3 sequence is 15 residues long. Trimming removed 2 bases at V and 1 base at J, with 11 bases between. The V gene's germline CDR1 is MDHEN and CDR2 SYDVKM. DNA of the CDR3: TGTGCCAGCAGTTTAAGGTTGGTGGAGAACACTGAAGCTTTCTTT. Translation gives CASSLRLVENTEAFF. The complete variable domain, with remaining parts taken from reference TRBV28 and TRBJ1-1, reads DVKVTQSSRYLVKRTGEKVFLECVQDMDHENMFWYRQDPGLGLRLIYFSYDVKMKEKGDIPEGYSVSREKKERFSLILESASTNQTSMYLCASSLRLVENTEAFFGQGTRLTVV.

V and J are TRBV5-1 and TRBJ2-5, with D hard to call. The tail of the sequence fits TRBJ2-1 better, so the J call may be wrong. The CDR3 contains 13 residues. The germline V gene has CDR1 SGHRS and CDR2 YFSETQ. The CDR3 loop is CASSLALSNEQFF. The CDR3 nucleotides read TGCGCCAGCAGCTTGGCGCTTTCCAATGAGCAGTTCTTC.

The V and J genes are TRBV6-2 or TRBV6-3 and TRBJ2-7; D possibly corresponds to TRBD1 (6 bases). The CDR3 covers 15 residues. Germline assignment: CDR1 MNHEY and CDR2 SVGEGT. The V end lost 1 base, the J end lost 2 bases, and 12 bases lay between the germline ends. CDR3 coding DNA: TGTGCCAGCAGTTACTGGGCAGGGGAAGCCTACGAGCAGTACTTC. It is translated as CASSYWAGEAYEQYF.

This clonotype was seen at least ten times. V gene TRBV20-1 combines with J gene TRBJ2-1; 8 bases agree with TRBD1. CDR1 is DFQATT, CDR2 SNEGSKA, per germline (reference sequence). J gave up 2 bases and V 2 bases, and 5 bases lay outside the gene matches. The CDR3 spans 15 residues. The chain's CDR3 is CSARPQTGAYNEQFF. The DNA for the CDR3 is TGCAGTGCTAGACCCCAGACAGGGGCCTACAATGAGCAGTTCTTC.

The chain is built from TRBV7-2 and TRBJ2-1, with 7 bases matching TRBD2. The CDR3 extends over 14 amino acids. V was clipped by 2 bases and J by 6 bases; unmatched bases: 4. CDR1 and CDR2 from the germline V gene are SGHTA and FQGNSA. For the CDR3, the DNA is TGTGCCAGCAGCTTACAACCTAGCGGCAATGAGCAGTTCTTC. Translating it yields CASSLQPSGNEQFF.